The entry that follows covers one T cell receptor beta chain sequence. This clonotype was seen more than once but under ten times. This clone's antigen is unknown. Per-base qualities were not stored, and no clone one base away is much larger. The sample belongs to a study of blood T cells in healthy people across ages (dated by TCRdb to between 2015 and 2017). With respect to the entire study: In model experiments, template switching captured roughly one uniquely barcoded TCR beta cDNA molecule for every two T cells. To track age-related changes in TCR beta repertoire diversity, the study relied on deep sequencing normalized with unique cDNA molecular identifiers. Four age groups were formed from the donors: young (average around 15 years), middle-aged (around 39), aged (about 62) and long-lived (roughly 88). To avoid experimental bias, donors of different ages were randomly spread across the sequencing lanes. For two donors (one aged 18 to 30 and one aged 80 or older), the study analyzed two additional independent replicas of 1 million unique cDNA reads from the same blood draw. Overall results and qualifications from the work: The CMV infection status of donors was not known, potentially confounding age-related changes in expanded clonotypes. Observed TCR beta diversity per million T cells fell roughly linearly with age, and a significant reduction was already apparent by age roughly 40. Compared with the aged group, the long-lived group had more naive CD4+ T cells, fewer expanded clones and increased TCR diversity, suggesting age selection. Because profiling used bulk unsorted PBMCs, naive and antigen-experienced compartments could not be compared conclusively. Observed TCR beta diversity correlated strongly with the percentage of naive T cells measured by flow cytometry. Estimates of total diversity based on one million sequenced T cells were regarded as lower bounds and as underestimates.

V gives up 2 bases and J gives up 4 bases, and the segment between their germline ends measures 19 bases. The germline V gene gives CDR1 as SGHRS and CDR2 as YFSETQ. The CDR3 covers 16 residues, taking in both the cysteine and the phenylalanine. Only CDR3 DNA is held: 48 bases, read in frame from base 1. The roughly 39 donors, aged about 6 to 90 years, were systemically healthy Caucasian individuals from Russia. Each donor gave 8.5 to 10 milliliters of peripheral blood, collected into EDTA-treated Vacutainer tubes. PBMCs were isolated by Ficoll-Paque density-gradient centrifugation, with at least 6 million obtained per sample. Total RNA, at least 6 micrograms per sample, was extracted from PBMCs with Trizol reagent. For every donor, flow cytometry on a PBMC aliquot measured the percentage of naive CD45RAhigh/CD27high T cells. The library was produced with 5' RACE. TCRdb shows the sequencer as Illumina HiSeq 2500. A second roughly 6 to 12 cycle PCR used a sample-barcoded 5' primer and a J-beta primer mix. Each TCR beta cDNA molecule received a unique molecular identifier from a template-switch 5' adaptor carrying 12 random nucleotides. Each sample yielded at least 3 million CDR3-containing paired-end reads. First-strand cDNA was synthesized from all RNA with the Mint cDNA synthesis kit, primed by a TRBC-specific oligonucleotide. After uracil-DNA glycosylase treatment, a first 18-cycle PCR used universal primers M1SS and BC2_uni_R on all cDNA. As for the authors' bioinformatics: For normalization, 1 million high-quality reads, each with a distinct molecular identifier, were randomly selected from each sample. Reads with shared molecular identifiers were discarded instead of being binned into consensus sequences. CDR3 identification, clonotype clustering and error correction used MiTCR with a Q25 quality threshold and the strictest error-elimination algorithm. A nonparametric unseen species model using Euler transformation provided a lower-bound estimate of total TCR beta diversity. TCRdb itself trimmed the public reads at Q25 with fastp, ran MiXCR and retained productive beta chains. Merged by CDR3 protein, the rows form single entries marked with the most common genes and DNA. In this record, the V and J calls reflect TCRdb's handling and not the investigators' own analysis. The sample table shows 1.5 million to 2 million distinct CDR3 sequences, and just under 50% are seen once. Of the sample, roughly 2% falls within the top ten clones.

The sample comprised blood. The V and J segments used are TRBV5-1 and TRBJ2-7; a tentative D match to TRBD1 spans 6 bases. This clonotype originated in a woman between 35 and 50 years old in good health. The sequence in DNA is TGCGCCAGCAGCTTCGGACAGTACACCCCCCAATACGAGCAGTACTTC. Translated, this is CASSFGQYTPQYEQYF.